This TCR beta chain comes out of a study of T cells in Graves' hyperthyroidism and ophthalmopathy. Study observations and caveats: Most thyroid clonotypes with frequency above 0.001 were detected in blood. Ophthalmopathy and stable hyperthyroidism were separated by a 13 V-J model.

Amplification yielded TCR beta CDR3 regions, with RNA transcripts as the source. With the HTBI primer set, the TCR CDR3 went through a first round of RT-PCR. Using its own MiXCR run on the multiplex PCR reads, TCRdb lists one record per CDR3 protein. The sample has approximately 400,000 distinct CDR3 sequences, roughly 14% seen once. V trimming: 8 bases; J trimming: 0 bases; junction bases outside the gene matches: 16. The CDR3 extends over 18 amino acids. Looked up from germline, CDR1 is ENHRY and CDR2 is SYGVKD. This clonotype was seen ten or more times. As yet, its antigen is unknown. With duration under 3 months, ophthalmopathy was active: Clinical Activity Score at least 3, NOSPECS at least 4. Clinicians diagnosed patients from clinical symptoms, serum thyroxine and TRAb, thyroid ultrasound and orbital computed tomography.

The sequence derives from a woman in her twenties or thirties with Graves' ophthalmopathy. Sample: blood. V is TRBV10-3 and J is TRBJ2-3; 8 nucleotides agree with TRBD2. CDR3 bases: TGTGCCATCCAAGCCAGCGGGGGACCAGCGGAAAGCACAGATACGCAGTATTTT. Protein: CAIQASGGPAESTDTQYF.